The TCR beta chain described here comes from a study of T cells in Graves' hyperthyroidism and ophthalmopathy (dated by TCRdb to between 2017 and 2020). In the study overall: Peripheral blood was collected at initial diagnosis, before any treatment. To identify TCR V-J signatures that set the groups apart, the researchers used a discovery cohort of about a hundred patients, made up of under 45 with Graves' ophthalmopathy and some 55 with stable Graves' hyperthyroidism. Prospective prediction of ophthalmopathy was tested in an independent validation cohort consisting of about 19 hyperthyroidism patients and some 17 patients who later progressed to ophthalmopathy. The approximately 90 discovery patients were randomly split 7:3 into training and test sets. In six Graves' hyperthyroidism patients, the study also compared T-cell repertoires from thyroid tissue with T-cell repertoires from blood. After blood sampling, hyperthyroidism patients were treated with methimazole at a starting dose of 30 mg daily, and ophthalmopathy patients were treated with high-dose intravenous methylprednisolone. TCR Vbeta CDR3 sequencing of 130 to 150 peripheral blood samples (roughly 41 ophthalmopathy, about 80 hyperthyroidism and approximately 17 progressor patients) is reported in the paper.

Study-wide conclusions, independent of this receptor: In cross-validation, a model built on a 13 V-J signature told ophthalmopathy apart from stable hyperthyroidism with under 90% sensitivity and roughly 82% specificity, and in testing the same model reached 80%/75%. Blood samples also contained most of the expanded thyroid clonotypes (frequency above 0.001), which suggests that blood repertoires may reflect thyroid immune responses. No statistical method was used to set the sample size in advance, and investigators knew the group allocation. In validation, the model predicted progression to ophthalmopathy with 65% to 71% sensitivity and about 72% specificity, a median of 6.5 months before onset.

Spanning cysteine to phenylalanine, the CDR3 consists of 14 amino acids. The retained sequence is limited to the CDR3, 42 bases, with the frame set at the first base. V is pared back by 5 bases and J by 1 base, with 11 bases lying between the germline termini. The CDR1 and CDR2 encoded by the germline V gene (reference sequence) are SEHNR and FQNEAQ. TCR beta CDR3 regions were amplified from RNA transcripts. A first-round RT-PCR of the TCR CDR3 used the HTBI primer set with the Qiagen OneStep RT-PCR kit. The libraries were constructed in a second round of multiplex PCR and then size-selected and purified. Paired-end sequencing of the libraries was performed with 100 bp reads on an Illumina HiSeq2000. Per the original workflow: SOAPnuke was used to process the raw data, with reads discarded if the reads contained adapters or uncalled bases, had a mean Phred below 15, or lacked an exact constant-primer or identifier match. High-quality paired reads were merged with COPE v1.2.5, and unique nucleotide sequences were defined as clonotypes. MiTCR v1.1 was used to align the clonotypes against IMGT TRBV, TRBD and TRBJ reference segments. The analysis was restricted to V-J combinations with a frequency above 0.0001, which together covered just over 98% of the repertoires. The TCS score was defined as F50 (clonal expansion) divided by E x V (chaos), with BLOSUM62-based TCRdist calculated between CDR3 peptides within each V-J. Welch's t-statistics and random forest reduced 500 to 650 V-J features to 10 to 15, which were used in a naive Bayes classifier (R e1071). TCRdb applied fastp at Q25 and MiXCR to the public reads, then kept only in-frame beta chains. When rows share a CDR3 protein, they turn into one entry using the most common DNA and genes. None of the V and J calls come from the authors' own analysis; TCRdb made them. This sample is represented by about 250,000 distinct CDR3 sequences; roughly 22% of them were singletons. The ten biggest clones cover about a third of the sample.

Ophthalmopathy patients had moderately to severely active disease, Clinical Activity Score of at least 3, NOSPECS grade of at least 4, and duration under 3 months. The study excluded patients with uncontrolled infections, other autoimmune diseases, pregnancy or lactation. Diagnoses were established on the basis of clinical symptoms, serum thyroxine and TRAb, thyroid ultrasound, and orbital computed tomography. PBMCs were isolated from roughly 10 ml of fresh peripheral blood by Ficoll-Paque density gradient centrifugation. Trizol reagent was used to extract total RNA, and RNA quality was then checked on an Agilent 2100 Bioanalyzer. This clonotype was recorded at least ten times. Its antigen has not been determined. Base-call qualities are not available, and no considerably larger clone is one nucleotide away.

This sequence uses TRBV7-9 and TRBJ1-1; no D segment can be confidently identified. Sequenced sample: blood. This TCR was recovered from a woman between 40 and 50 years old with Graves' ophthalmopathy. For the CDR3, the sequence is CASSTLYANTEAFF. The DNA is as follows: TGTGCCAGCAGCACCCTTTACGCGAACACTGAAGCTTTCTTT.